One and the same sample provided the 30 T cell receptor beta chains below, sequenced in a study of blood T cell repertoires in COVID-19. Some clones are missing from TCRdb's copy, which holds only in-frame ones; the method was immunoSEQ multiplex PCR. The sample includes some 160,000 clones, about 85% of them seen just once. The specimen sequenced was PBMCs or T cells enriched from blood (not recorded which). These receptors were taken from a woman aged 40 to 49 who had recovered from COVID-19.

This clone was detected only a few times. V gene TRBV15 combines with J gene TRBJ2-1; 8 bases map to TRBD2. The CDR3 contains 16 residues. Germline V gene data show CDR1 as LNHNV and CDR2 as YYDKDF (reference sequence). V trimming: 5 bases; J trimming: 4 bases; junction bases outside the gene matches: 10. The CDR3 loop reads CATSGHAGGNYNEQFF. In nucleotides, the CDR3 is TGTGCCACCAGCGGTCACGCGGGGGGAAATTACAATGAGCAGTTCTTC.

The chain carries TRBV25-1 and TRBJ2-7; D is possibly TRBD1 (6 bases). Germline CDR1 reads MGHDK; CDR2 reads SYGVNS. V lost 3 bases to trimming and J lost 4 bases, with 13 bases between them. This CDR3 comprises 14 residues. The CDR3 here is CASSDWGHAYEQYF. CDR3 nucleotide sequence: TGTGCCAGCAGTGATTGGGGACATGCGTACGAGCAGTACTTC.

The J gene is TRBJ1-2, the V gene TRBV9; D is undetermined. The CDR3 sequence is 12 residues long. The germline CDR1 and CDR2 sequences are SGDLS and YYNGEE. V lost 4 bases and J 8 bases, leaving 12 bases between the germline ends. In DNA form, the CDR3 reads TGTGCCAGCAGCATCAACCGGGAGGGCTACACCTTC. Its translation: CASSINREGYTF.

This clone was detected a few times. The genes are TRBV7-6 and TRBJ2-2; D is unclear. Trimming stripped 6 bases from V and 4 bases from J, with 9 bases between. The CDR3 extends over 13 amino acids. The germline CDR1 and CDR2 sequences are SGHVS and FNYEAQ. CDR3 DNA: TGTGCCAGCAGGGGCGAAGGCACCGGGGAGCTGTTTTTT. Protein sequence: CASRGEGTGELFF.

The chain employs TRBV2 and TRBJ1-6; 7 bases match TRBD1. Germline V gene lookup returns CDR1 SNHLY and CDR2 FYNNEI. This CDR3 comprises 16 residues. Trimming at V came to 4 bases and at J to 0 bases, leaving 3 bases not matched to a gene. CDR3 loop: CASSGTGPSYNSPLHF. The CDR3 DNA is TGTGCCAGCAGTGGGACAGGACCCTCCTATAATTCACCCCTCCACTTT.

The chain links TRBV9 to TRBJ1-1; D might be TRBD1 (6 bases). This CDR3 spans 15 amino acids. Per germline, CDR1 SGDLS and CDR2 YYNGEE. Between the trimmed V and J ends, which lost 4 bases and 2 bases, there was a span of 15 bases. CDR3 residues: CASSPYEGQNTEAFF. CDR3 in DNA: TGTGCCAGCAGCCCTTACGAGGGACAAAACACTGAAGCTTTCTTT.

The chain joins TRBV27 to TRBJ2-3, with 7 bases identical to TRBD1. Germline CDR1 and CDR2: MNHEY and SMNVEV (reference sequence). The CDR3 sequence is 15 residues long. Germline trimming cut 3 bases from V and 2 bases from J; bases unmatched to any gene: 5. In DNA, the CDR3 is TGTGCCAGCAGTTTGCGGACAGGAGCCACAGATACGCAGTATTTT. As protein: CASSLRTGATDTQYF.

The CDR3 coding sequence is TGTGCCAGCAGCGCTACCGGGACTATAACCTACAATGAGCAGTTCTTC. Translation: CASSATGTITYNEQFF. The gene calls are TRBV9 and TRBJ2-1, with TRBD2 matching 7 bases. Germline CDR1 SGDLS, CDR2 YYNGEE. This CDR3 is 16 amino acids long. The V and J ends lost 3 bases and 2 bases, in that order; junction bases with no gene match: 8.

In DNA, the CDR3 is TGCAGCGTTGAGGAGGTTATTAACACTGAAGCTTTCTTT. This gives the protein CSVEEVINTEAFF. The chain uses TRBV29-1 and TRBJ1-1; no clear D. Germline V gene sequence: CDR1 SQVTM, CDR2 ANQGSEA. The CDR3 is 13 amino acids. The V end lost 3 bases, the J end lost 2 bases, and 10 bases lay between the germline ends.

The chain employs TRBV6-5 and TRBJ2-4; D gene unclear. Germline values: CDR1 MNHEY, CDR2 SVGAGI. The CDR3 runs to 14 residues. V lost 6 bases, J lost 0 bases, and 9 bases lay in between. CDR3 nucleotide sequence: TGTGCCAGCAGCCCCCCAGGAGCCAAAAACATTCAGTACTTC. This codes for CASSPPGAKNIQYF.

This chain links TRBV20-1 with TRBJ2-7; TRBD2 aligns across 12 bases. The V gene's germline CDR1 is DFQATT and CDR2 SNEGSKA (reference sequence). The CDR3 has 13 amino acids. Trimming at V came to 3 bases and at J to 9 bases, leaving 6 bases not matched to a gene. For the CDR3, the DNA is TGCAGTGCTAGTAGGCTAGCGGGGGGGTGGCAGTACTTC. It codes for CSASRLAGGWQYF.

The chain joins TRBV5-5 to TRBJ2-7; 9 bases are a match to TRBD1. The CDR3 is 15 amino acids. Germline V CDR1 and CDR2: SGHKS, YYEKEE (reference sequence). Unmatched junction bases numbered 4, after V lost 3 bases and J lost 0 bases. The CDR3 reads CASSWDRVPSYEQYF. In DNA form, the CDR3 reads TGTGCCAGCAGCTGGGACAGGGTCCCCTCCTACGAGCAGTACTTC.

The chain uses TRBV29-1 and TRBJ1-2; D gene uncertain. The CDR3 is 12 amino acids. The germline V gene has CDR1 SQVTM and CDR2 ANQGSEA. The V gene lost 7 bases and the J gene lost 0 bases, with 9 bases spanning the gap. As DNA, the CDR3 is TGCAGCGGTGTCGGGGCTAACTATGGCTACACCTTC. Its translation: CSGVGANYGYTF.

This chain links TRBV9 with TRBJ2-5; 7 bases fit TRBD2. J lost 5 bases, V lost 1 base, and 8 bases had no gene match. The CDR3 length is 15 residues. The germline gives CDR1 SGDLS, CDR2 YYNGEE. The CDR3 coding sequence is TGTGCCAGCAGCGTAACAGCGGGGTTCGGGGAGACCCAGTACTTC. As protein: CASSVTAGFGETQYF. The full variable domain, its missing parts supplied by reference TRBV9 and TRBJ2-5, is DSGVTQTPKHLITATGQRVTLRCSPRSGDLSVYWYQQSLDQGLQFLIQYYNGEERAKGNILERFSAQQFPDLHSELNLSSLELGDSALYFCASSVTAGFGETQYFGPGTRLLVL.

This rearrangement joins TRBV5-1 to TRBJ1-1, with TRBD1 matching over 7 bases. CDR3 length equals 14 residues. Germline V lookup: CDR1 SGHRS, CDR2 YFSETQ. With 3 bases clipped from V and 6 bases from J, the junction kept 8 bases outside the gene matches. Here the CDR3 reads CASSSATGTPEAFF. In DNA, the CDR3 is TGCGCCAGCAGCTCCGCGACAGGGACCCCTGAAGCTTTCTTT.

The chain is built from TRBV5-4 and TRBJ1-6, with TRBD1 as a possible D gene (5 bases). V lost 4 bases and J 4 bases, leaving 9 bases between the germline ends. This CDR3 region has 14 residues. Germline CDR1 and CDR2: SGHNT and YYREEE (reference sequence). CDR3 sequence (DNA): TGTGCCAGCAGCATTACAGGTTATAATTCACCCCTCCACTTT. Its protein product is CASSITGYNSPLHF.

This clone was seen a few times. CDR3 nucleotide sequence: TGTGCCAGCAGTGAAGCGCTCGGACAGGGGGCCACTGAAGCTTTCTTT. Protein product: CASSEALGQGATEAFF. V usage is TRBV6-1 and J usage is TRBJ1-1; 11 positions match TRBD1. Germline V gives CDR1 MNHNS, CDR2 SASEGT. The CDR3 is 16 amino acids. The ends lost 0 bases at V and 4 bases at J; junction bases unmatched: 4.

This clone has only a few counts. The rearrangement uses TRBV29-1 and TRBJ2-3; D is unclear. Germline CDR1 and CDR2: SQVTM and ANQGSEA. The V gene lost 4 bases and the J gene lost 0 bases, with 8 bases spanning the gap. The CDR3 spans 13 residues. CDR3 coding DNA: TGCAGCGTTGTTATTGGCAGCACAGATACGCAGTATTTT. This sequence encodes CSVVIGSTDTQYF.

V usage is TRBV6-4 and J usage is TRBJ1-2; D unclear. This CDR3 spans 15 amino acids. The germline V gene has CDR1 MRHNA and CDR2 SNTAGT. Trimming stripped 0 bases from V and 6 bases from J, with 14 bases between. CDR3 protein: CASSDSGGPQDGYTF. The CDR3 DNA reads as TGTGCCAGCAGTGACTCTGGCGGGCCGCAAGATGGCTACACCTTC.

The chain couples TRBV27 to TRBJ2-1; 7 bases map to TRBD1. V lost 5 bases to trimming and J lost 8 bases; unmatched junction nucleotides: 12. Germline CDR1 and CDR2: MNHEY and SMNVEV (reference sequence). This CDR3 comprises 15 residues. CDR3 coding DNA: TGTGCCAGCAGTAGGGGACAGACGGCTGTCGATGAGCAGTTCTTC. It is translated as CASSRGQTAVDEQFF.

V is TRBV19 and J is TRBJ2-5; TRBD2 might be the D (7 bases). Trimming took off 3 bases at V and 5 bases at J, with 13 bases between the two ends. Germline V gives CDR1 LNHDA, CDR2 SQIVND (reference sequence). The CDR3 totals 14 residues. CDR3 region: CASSIYREGETQYF. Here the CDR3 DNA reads TGTGCCAGTAGTATTTACAGGGAGGGTGAGACCCAGTACTTC.

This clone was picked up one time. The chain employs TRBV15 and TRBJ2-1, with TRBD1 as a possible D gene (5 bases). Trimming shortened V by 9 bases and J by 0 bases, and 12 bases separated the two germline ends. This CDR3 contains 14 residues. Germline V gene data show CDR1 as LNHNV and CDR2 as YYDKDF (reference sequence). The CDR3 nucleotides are TGTGCCACACAGGCCGAAAGCTCCTACAATGAGCAGTTCTTC. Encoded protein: CATQAESSYNEQFF.

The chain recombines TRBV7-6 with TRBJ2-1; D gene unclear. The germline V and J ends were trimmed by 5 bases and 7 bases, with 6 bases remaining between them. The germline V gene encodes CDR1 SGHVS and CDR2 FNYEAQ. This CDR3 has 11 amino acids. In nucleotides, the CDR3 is TGTGCCAGCAGCGCAGTGAATGAGCAGTTCTTC. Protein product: CASSAVNEQFF.

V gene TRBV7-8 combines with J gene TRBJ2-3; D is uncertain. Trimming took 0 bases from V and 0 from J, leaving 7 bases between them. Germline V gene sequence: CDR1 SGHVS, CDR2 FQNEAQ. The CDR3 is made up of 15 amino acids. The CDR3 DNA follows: TGTGCCAGCAGCTTAGCCCGGTCTAGCACAGATACGCAGTATTTT. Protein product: CASSLARSSTDTQYF.

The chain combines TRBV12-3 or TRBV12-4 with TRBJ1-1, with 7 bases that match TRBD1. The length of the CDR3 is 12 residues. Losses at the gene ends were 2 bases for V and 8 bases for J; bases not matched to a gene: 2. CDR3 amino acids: CASSLSTGEAFF. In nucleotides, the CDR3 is TGTGCCAGCAGTTTATCGACAGGGGAAGCTTTCTTT.

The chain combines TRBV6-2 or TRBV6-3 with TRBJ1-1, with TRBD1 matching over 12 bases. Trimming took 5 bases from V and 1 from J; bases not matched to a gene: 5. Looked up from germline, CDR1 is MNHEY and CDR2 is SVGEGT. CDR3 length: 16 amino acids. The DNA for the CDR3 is TGTGCCAGCAGTAAACCGGGACAGGGGGCGAACACTGAAGCTTTCTTT. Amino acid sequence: CASSKPGQGANTEAFF.

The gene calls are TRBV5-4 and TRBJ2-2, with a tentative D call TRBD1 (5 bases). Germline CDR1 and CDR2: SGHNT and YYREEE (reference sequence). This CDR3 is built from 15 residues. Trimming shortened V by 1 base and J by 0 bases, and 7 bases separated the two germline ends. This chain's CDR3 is CASSLMTANTGELFF. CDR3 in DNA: TGTGCCAGCAGCTTGATGACAGCGAACACCGGGGAGCTGTTTTTT.

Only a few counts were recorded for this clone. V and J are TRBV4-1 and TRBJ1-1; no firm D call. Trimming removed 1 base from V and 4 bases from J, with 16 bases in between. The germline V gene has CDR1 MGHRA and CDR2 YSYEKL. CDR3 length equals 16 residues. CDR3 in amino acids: CASSQGWTQPVTEAFF. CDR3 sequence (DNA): TGCGCCAGCAGCCAAGGATGGACTCAGCCTGTCACTGAAGCTTTCTTT.

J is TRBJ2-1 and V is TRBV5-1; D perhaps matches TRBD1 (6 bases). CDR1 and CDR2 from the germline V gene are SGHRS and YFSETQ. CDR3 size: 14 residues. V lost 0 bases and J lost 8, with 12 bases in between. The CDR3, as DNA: TGCGCCAGCAGCTTGGTGGGGGCCAGCCATGAGCAGTTCTTC. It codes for CASSLVGASHEQFF.

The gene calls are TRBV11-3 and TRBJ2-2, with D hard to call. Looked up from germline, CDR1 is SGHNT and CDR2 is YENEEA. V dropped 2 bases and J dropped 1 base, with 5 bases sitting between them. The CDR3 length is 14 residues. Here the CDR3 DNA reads TGTGCCAGCAGCTTAACCAGGAACACCGGGGAGCTGTTTTTT. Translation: CASSLTRNTGELFF.